This passage covers 21 T cell receptor beta chains from one sample sequenced in a study of blood T cell repertoires in COVID-19. Clones were sequenced by immunoSEQ multiplex PCR, and TCRdb holds only the in-frame ones, with some missing. The table includes around 300,000 clones, 80% to 90% detected once. The sequencing input was peripheral blood. The receptors were sampled from a woman aged 45-65 years with COVID-19, enrolled during active disease.

J is TRBJ2-1 and V is TRBV9; D perhaps matches TRBD2 (5 bases). Trimming stripped 0 bases from V and 7 bases from J, with 14 bases between. The germline gives CDR1 SGDLS, CDR2 YYNGEE. This CDR3 region has 15 residues. In DNA form, the CDR3 reads TGTGCCAGCAGCGTAGGGGCTAGCTCGGAGAATGAGCAGTTCTTC. It yields the protein CASSVGASSENEQFF.

V usage is TRBV5-8 and J usage is TRBJ2-7; 8 nucleotides match TRBD1. Trimming removed 2 bases from V and 3 bases from J; junction bases left unmatched: 10. Germline V gives CDR1 SGHTS, CDR2 YDEGEE. CDR3 length: 16 residues. The CDR3 sequence: CASSFRGQAKVYEQYF. CDR3 DNA: TGTGCCAGCAGCTTTCGGGGACAGGCTAAGGTCTACGAGCAGTACTTC.

The V and J genes are TRBV11-3 and TRBJ2-7; maybe TRBD2 (6 bases). This CDR3 is built from 16 residues. Germline V gene sequence: CDR1 SGHNT, CDR2 YENEEA. Trimming shortened V by 1 base and J by 1 base, and 14 bases separated the two germline ends. CDR3 amino acids: CASSLGMGGKSYEQYF. The CDR3 DNA sequence: TGTGCCAGCAGCTTAGGAATGGGGGGAAAGTCCTACGAGCAGTACTTC.

The gene calls are TRBV5-6 and TRBJ2-1; a weak D match, TRBD2 (5 bases). The CDR3 loop spans 12 amino acids. V dropped 0 bases and J dropped 7 bases, with 5 bases sitting between them. Germline V CDR1 and CDR2: SGHDT, YYEEEE. The CDR3 loop is CASSLERNEQFF. The CDR3 DNA is TGTGCCAGCAGCTTGGAGCGGAATGAGCAGTTCTTC.

This clone was observed a few times. Other DNA sequences within the sample encode an identical CDR3. The gene calls are TRBV6-5 and TRBJ1-1; D remains unclear. The germline V and J ends were trimmed by 5 bases and 1 base, with 5 bases remaining between them. This CDR3 has 12 amino acids. In germline, CDR1 is MNHEY, CDR2 SVGAGI. The CDR3 bases are TGTGCCAGCAGTCGGGGGAACACTGAAGCTTTCTTT. Its protein product is CASSRGNTEAFF.

This chain uses TRBV18 with TRBJ1-5, with 8 bases identical to TRBD1. Germline CDR1 reads KGHSH; CDR2 reads LQKENI. This CDR3 has 15 residues. The V and J ends lost 6 bases and 2 bases, in that order; junction bases with no gene match: 6. CDR3 region: CASSRQGNGNQPQHF. Written as DNA, the CDR3 is TGTGCCAGCTCGCGACAGGGGAACGGCAATCAGCCCCAGCATTTT.

The chain links TRBV4-3 to TRBJ2-5; tentatively, D is TRBD1 or TRBD2 (5 bases each). The V gene lost 4 bases and the J gene lost 5 bases, with 17 bases spanning the gap. Germline CDR1 is LGHNA and CDR2 is YSLEER. The CDR3 has 15 amino acids. The chain's CDR3 is CASSREGSKGETQYF. The CDR3 coding sequence is TGCGCCAGCAGCCGAGAGGGCTCGAAGGGGGAGACCCAGTACTTC.

This clone was seen only once. V gene TRBV27 combines with J gene TRBJ2-1; 9 bases align to TRBD1. CDR3 size: 16 residues. V was clipped by 4 bases and J by 2 bases; unmatched bases: 6. Germline CDR1 reads MNHEY; CDR2 reads SMNVEV (reference sequence). In nucleotides, the CDR3 is TGTGCCAGCAGTTCGCCCCGGGACAGGGCCTACAATGAGCAGTTCTTC. Translated, it gives CASSSPRDRAYNEQFF.

The rearrangement joins TRBV7-3 to TRBJ2-1; 8 positions agree with TRBD2. V lost 5 bases, J lost 5 bases, and 11 bases stayed unmatched. This CDR3 is 16 amino acids long. Germline V gene lookup returns CDR1 SGHTA and CDR2 FQGTGA. The chain's CDR3 is CASSPPGRGRNNEQFF. The CDR3 DNA reads TGTGCCAGCAGCCCACCGGGGCGCGGGAGGAACAATGAGCAGTTCTTC.

The chain uses TRBV24-1 and TRBJ2-3, with a weak D call TRBD2 (7 bases). The CDR3 sequence is 16 residues long. CDR1 is KGHDR, CDR2 SFDVKD, per germline. Deletions cut 6 bases from V and 0 bases from J, with 15 bases between. The CDR3 protein is CATSPFGGRSTDTQYF. CDR3 in DNA: TGTGCCACCAGTCCTTTCGGGGGGCGCAGCACAGATACGCAGTATTTT.

The chain carries TRBV19 and TRBJ2-7; maybe TRBD2 (6 bases). Germline values: CDR1 LNHDA, CDR2 SQIVND (reference sequence). V was trimmed by 9 bases and J by 0 bases, leaving 15 bases between them. This CDR3 comprises 14 residues. The CDR3 nucleotides read TGTGCCAGCAAACTAGCAGCCAACTCCTACGAGCAGTACTTC. It specifies CASKLAANSYEQYF.

This chain joins TRBV19 and TRBJ1-5; D not certain. CDR1 and CDR2 from the germline V gene are LNHDA and SQIVND (reference sequence). CDR3 length: 15 residues. Trimming took 3 bases from V and 1 from J, leaving 10 bases between them. CDR3 sequence reads: CASSIRGGSNQPQHF. As DNA, the CDR3 is TGTGCCAGTAGTATCAGAGGCGGGAGCAATCAGCCCCAGCATTTT. Using reference TRBV19 and TRBJ1-5 for the parts outside the CDR3, the full variable domain is DGGITQSPKYLFRKEGQNVTLSCEQNLNHDAMYWYRQDPGQGLRLIYYSQIVNDFQKGDIAEGYSVSREKKESFPLTVTSAQKNPTAFYLCASSIRGGSNQPQHFGDGTRLSIL.

V is TRBV4-1 and J is TRBJ1-2; D gene uncertain. Germline V gene sequence: CDR1 MGHRA, CDR2 YSYEKL. This CDR3 has 16 amino acids. V was shortened by 1 base and J by 7 bases, with 19 bases between the two germline ends. CDR3 nucleotides: TGCGCCAGCAGCCAAGTCACCGCCGCTTTGGGAGTTGGCTACACCTTC. It encodes CASSQVTAALGVGYTF.

The J gene is TRBJ1-3, the V gene TRBV30; no reliable D call. V shed 3 bases and J shed 4 bases, with 10 bases lying between them. The CDR3 covers 13 residues. Germline assignment: CDR1 GTSNPN and CDR2 SVGIG (reference sequence). In nucleotides, the CDR3 is TGTGCCTGGAGCAAACAGAAGGGAAACACCATATATTTT. Encoded protein: CAWSKQKGNTIYF.

The chain has TRBV7-3 and TRBJ2-2; D not resolved. The V end lost 2 bases, the J end lost 2 bases, and 6 bases lay between the germline ends. The CDR3 length is 14 residues. Per germline, CDR1 SGHTA and CDR2 FQGTGA. The CDR3 spells CASSLSGNTGELFF. As DNA, the CDR3 is TGTGCCAGCAGCTTATCAGGAAACACCGGGGAGCTGTTTTTT.

J is TRBJ2-7 and V is TRBV9, with 8 positions matching TRBD2. The CDR3 is 15 amino acids. The J segment lost 0 bases and the V segment lost 4 bases, leaving 6 bases of the junction unmatched. Germline CDR1 and CDR2: SGDLS and YYNGEE. The CDR3 DNA sequence: TGTGCCAGCAGCCCAACGGGACTAGACTCCTACGAGCAGTACTTC. Amino acids: CASSPTGLDSYEQYF.

V usage is TRBV7-2 and J usage is TRBJ1-1, with D perhaps TRBD1 (5 bases). This CDR3 region has 14 residues. V lost 3 bases and J lost 1, with 9 bases in between. Per the germline V gene, CDR1 is SGHTA and CDR2 is FQGNSA. For the CDR3, the DNA is TGTGCCAGCAGCTTCAGGGAAGGGAACACTGAAGCTTTCTTT. The encoded protein is CASSFREGNTEAFF.

CDR3 coding DNA: TGTGCCAGCAGTCTACTAGCGGGAGGGGGTGATGAGCAGTTCTTC. The encoded protein is CASSLLAGGGDEQFF. This sequence joins TRBV6-5 and TRBJ2-1; 13 bases fit TRBD2. The germline V gene encodes CDR1 MNHEY and CDR2 SVGAGI. V was clipped by 5 bases and J by 8 bases; unmatched bases: 6. There are 15 residues in the CDR3.

This rearrangement joins TRBV6-6 to TRBJ2-2; 9 bases are a match to TRBD2. Per germline, CDR1 MNHNY and CDR2 SVGAGI (reference sequence). The V and J ends lost 7 bases and 7 bases, in that order; junction bases with no gene match: 7. The CDR3 loop spans 14 amino acids. CDR3 in DNA: TGTGCCAGCAAAGTAGCGGGAGTGGGCGGGGAGCTGTTTTTT. Translating it yields CASKVAGVGGELFF.

The genes are TRBV9 and TRBJ2-3, with 9 bases lining up with TRBD2. The CDR3 runs to 18 residues. J gave up 5 bases and V 0 bases, and 13 bases lay outside the gene matches. Germline CDR1 SGDLS, CDR2 YYNGEE. The CDR3 here is CASSVGWSAGGQGDTQYF. Here the CDR3 DNA reads TGTGCCAGCAGCGTAGGGTGGAGTGCGGGAGGGCAGGGAGATACGCAGTATTTT.

This clone was seen just once. V usage is TRBV11-3 and J usage is TRBJ2-5, with TRBD2 matching over 8 bases. Germline CDR1 reads SGHNT; CDR2 reads YENEEA. V shed 2 bases, J shed 1 base, and the junction held 6 bases outside the gene matches. This CDR3 has 16 amino acids. The CDR3 is CASSLIGGGLQETQYF. The CDR3 DNA is TGTGCCAGCAGCTTAATCGGGGGGGGCCTCCAAGAGACCCAGTACTTC.